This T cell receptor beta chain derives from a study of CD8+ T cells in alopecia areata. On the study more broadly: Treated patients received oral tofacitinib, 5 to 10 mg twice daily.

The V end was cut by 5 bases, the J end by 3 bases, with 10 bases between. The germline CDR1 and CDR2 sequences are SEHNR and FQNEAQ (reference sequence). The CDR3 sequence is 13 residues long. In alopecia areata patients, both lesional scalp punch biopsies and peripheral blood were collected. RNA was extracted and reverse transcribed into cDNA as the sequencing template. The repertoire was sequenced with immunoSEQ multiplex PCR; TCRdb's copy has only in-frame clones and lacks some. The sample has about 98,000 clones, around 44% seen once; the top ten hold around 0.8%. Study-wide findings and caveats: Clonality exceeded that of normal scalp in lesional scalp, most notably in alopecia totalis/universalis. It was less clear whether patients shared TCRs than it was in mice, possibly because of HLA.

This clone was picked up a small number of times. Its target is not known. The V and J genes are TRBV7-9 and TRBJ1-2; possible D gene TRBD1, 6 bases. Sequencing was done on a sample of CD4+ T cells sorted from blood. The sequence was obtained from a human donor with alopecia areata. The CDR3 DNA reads TGTGCCAGCAGCCCCCGACAGGACTATGGCTACACCTTC. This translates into CASSPRQDYGYTF.